The 26 T cell receptor beta chains below all came from one sample that was sequenced in a study of CD8+CD57+ T cells in acquired aplastic anemia. CD8+CD57+ cell expansion, shown by flow cytometry, had occurred in the patients selected for sequencing. The TCR beta profiling, which covered VDJ combination and CDR3 sequence, was carried out using genomic DNA as the template. TCRdb recomputed calls from the reads with MiXCR, one row per CDR3 protein. Seen here are 160,000 or so distinct CDR3 sequences, around half observed once, and the top ten hold about 3%. Source material: sorted CD4+, CD8+, or CD8+CD57+ T cells (not recorded which) from PBMCs. These receptor sequences come from a human donor with aplastic anemia.

J is TRBJ2-7 and V is TRBV7-9, with TRBD2 matching over 8 bases. From germline, CDR1 is SEHNR and CDR2 FQNEAQ (reference sequence). The CDR3 is 12 amino acids. The ends lost 5 bases at V and 7 bases at J; junction bases unmatched: 4. Written as DNA, the CDR3 is TGTGCCAGCAGCCTACTAGCGGTTGAGCAGTACTTC. It specifies CASSLLAVEQYF.

In this sample, this clonotype turned up many times. The chain has TRBV2 and TRBJ2-1, with D hard to call. The germline CDR1 and CDR2 sequences are SNHLY and FYNNEI. V was pared by 7 bases and J by 5 bases, with 12 bases between. This CDR3 contains 13 residues. The CDR3: CASTPSPNNEQFF. CDR3 in DNA: TGTGCCAGCACCCCGTCACCTAACAATGAGCAGTTCTTC.

The genes are TRBV20-1 and TRBJ2-3, with D uncertain. V was shortened by 1 base and J by 3 bases, with 5 bases between the two germline ends. The CDR3 is made up of 12 amino acids. In germline, CDR1 is DFQATT, CDR2 SNEGSKA (reference sequence). The CDR3 coding sequence is TGCAGTGCTAGAGGCGTGACAGATACGCAGTATTTT. Translation: CSARGVTDTQYF.

The V and J genes are TRBV7-9 and TRBJ1-1; D is unclear. The V end was cut by 4 bases, the J end by 0 bases, with 6 bases between. The CDR3 has 13 amino acids. Germline CDR1 is SEHNR and CDR2 is FQNEAQ (reference sequence). CDR3 amino acids: CASSWHVNTEAFF. As DNA, the CDR3 is TGTGCCAGCAGCTGGCACGTGAACACTGAAGCTTTCTTT.

This clonotype has a single count. Sequence at one end of the junction differs from germline and may be a read error. CDR3 loop: CAWSATGLARTYERYF. The DNA for the CDR3 is TGTGCCTGGAGTGCCACTGGGCTAGCGCGAACCTACGAGCGGTACTTC. The chain couples TRBV30 to TRBJ2-7; D possibly corresponds to TRBD2 (6 bases). The CDR3 has 16 residues. Germline CDR1 reads GTSNPN; CDR2 reads SVGIG (reference sequence).

This clonotype appeared many times. At one boundary the junction diverges from the germline segment, which might be a read error. The V and J genes are TRBV12-3 or TRBV12-4 and TRBJ1-2, with TRBD1 matching over 8 bases. The CDR3 is 12 amino acids. The CDR3 region has the DNA TGTGCCAGCAGTTTAGGGGGGGACAGGTTTTCCTTC. This encodes CASSLGGDRFSF.

This clonotype was seen many times. This chain connects TRBV19 to TRBJ2-7, with 7 nucleotides matching TRBD2. Looked up from germline, CDR1 is LNHDA and CDR2 is SQIVND (reference sequence). This CDR3 contains 13 residues. J was trimmed by 2 bases and V by 8 bases; bases with no gene match: 6. For the CDR3, the DNA is TGTGCCAGTCAGCGGGAACCCACCTACGAGCAGTACTTC. This encodes CASQREPTYEQYF.

This clonotype was observed a few times. The chain employs TRBV27 and TRBJ2-5, with TRBD1 matching over 8 bases. This CDR3 spans 17 amino acids. The ends lost 5 bases at V and 5 bases at J; junction bases unmatched: 16. The V gene's germline CDR1 is MNHEY and CDR2 SMNVEV (reference sequence). For the CDR3, the DNA is TGTGCCAGCAGTCCAGATGACAGGGGAGTAAGTAGGGAGACCCAGTACTTC. Its protein is CASSPDDRGVSRETQYF.

This clonotype was counted at least ten times. V gene TRBV6-5 combines with J gene TRBJ2-5; unclear D gene. The CDR3 length is 12 residues. CDR1 MNHEY and CDR2 SVGAGI come from the germline V gene. V lost 4 bases and J lost 4, with 7 bases in between. CDR3 DNA: TGTGCCAGCAGTTGGGCCGGAGAGACCCAGTACTTC. This translates into CASSWAGETQYF.

This clonotype was seen more than once but under ten times. The V and J genes are TRBV7-2 and TRBJ2-7; unclear D gene. CDR1 and CDR2 (germline): SGHTA, FQGNSA. V dropped 1 base and J dropped 0 bases, with 7 bases sitting between them. This CDR3 contains 14 residues. The DNA for the CDR3 is TGTGCCAGCAGCTTAGACTGGAGCTCCTACGAGCAGTACTTC. Translating it yields CASSLDWSSYEQYF. Combining the CDR3 with reference TRBV7-2 and TRBJ2-7 gives the whole variable domain GAGVSQSPSNKVTEKGKDVELRCDPISGHTALYWYRQSLGQGLEFLIYFQGNSAPDKSGLPSDRFSAERTGGSVSTLTIQRTQQEDSAVYLCASSLDWSSYEQYFGPGTRLTVT.

This clonotype was recorded many times. The rearrangement joins TRBV5-4 to TRBJ2-7, with TRBD2 as a possible D gene (5 bases). The CDR3 loop spans 18 amino acids. Germline V gene sequence: CDR1 SGHNT, CDR2 YYREEE (reference sequence). V was clipped by 1 base and J by 7 bases, with 27 bases between them. CDR3 sequence: CASSLSGFKFERQMEQYF. The CDR3, as DNA: TGTGCCAGCAGCTTGTCGGGATTTAAGTTCGAGCGCCAGATGGAGCAGTACTTC.

The chain combines TRBV24-1 with TRBJ1-5; possibly TRBD1 for D (5 bases). V lost 4 bases and J lost 7, with 16 bases in between. The germline gives CDR1 KGHDR, CDR2 SFDVKD. The CDR3 runs to 15 residues. CDR3: CATSDRGAGNQPQHF. The CDR3 bases are TGTGCCACCAGTGACCGCGGGGCGGGGAACCAGCCCCAGCATTTT.

The rearrangement uses TRBV7-9 and TRBJ2-5; 7 nucleotides line up with TRBD2. There are 14 residues in the CDR3. Germline CDR1 and CDR2: SEHNR and FQNEAQ (reference sequence). V was clipped by 5 bases and J by 4 bases; unmatched bases: 7. The CDR3 DNA is TGTGCCAGCAGCCGCGGGGGAGTTGGAGAGACCCAGTACTTC. Protein: CASSRGGVGETQYF.

The table lists this clonotype with a count of one. This rearrangement joins TRBV20-1 to TRBJ1-6; no clear D. This CDR3 has 12 residues. The germline V gene encodes CDR1 DFQATT and CDR2 SNEGSKA (reference sequence). Trimming took off 3 bases at V and 5 bases at J, with 5 bases between the two ends. The DNA of the CDR3 is TGCAGTGCTAGCAGGAATAATTCACCCCTCCACTTT. Translation: CSASRNNSPLHF.

The V call is TRBV5-6, the J call TRBJ2-5; tentatively, D is TRBD2 (6 bases). CDR3 length: 13 amino acids. V lost 4 bases and J lost 2, with 9 bases in between. CDR1 SGHDT and CDR2 YYEEEE come from the germline V gene. CDR3 sequence reads: CASSPAGQETQYF. As DNA, the CDR3 is TGTGCCAGCAGCCCCGCGGGGCAAGAGACCCAGTACTTC.

V and J are TRBV24-1 and TRBJ2-2; no clear D gene. V shed 0 bases and J shed 5 bases, with 6 bases lying between them. CDR1 and CDR2 (germline): KGHDR, SFDVKD. CDR3 size: 14 residues. The CDR3 loop reads CATSDLAVTGELFF. The CDR3 DNA follows: TGTGCCACCAGTGATTTGGCGGTAACCGGGGAGCTGTTTTTT.

This clonotype appeared many times. The rearrangement uses TRBV19 and TRBJ1-2; TRBD1 is a possible D gene (5 bases). The CDR3 extends over 13 amino acids. Trimming stripped 3 bases from V and 8 bases from J, with 13 bases between. Germline values: CDR1 LNHDA, CDR2 SQIVND (reference sequence). The CDR3, as DNA: TGTGCCAGTAGTATCGAAGGGGTTAGAGGCTACACCTTC. Translating it yields CASSIEGVRGYTF.

This clonotype was counted ten times or more. The gene calls are TRBV19 and TRBJ2-3; 8 bases fit TRBD1. With 8 bases clipped from V and 7 bases from J, the junction kept 5 bases outside the gene matches. The germline V gene encodes CDR1 LNHDA and CDR2 SQIVND (reference sequence). The CDR3 has 12 residues. The CDR3 loop reads CASSTGEHTQYF. CDR3 in DNA: TGTGCCAGTTCGACAGGGGAACATACGCAGTATTTT.

The table lists this clonotype with many counts. The J gene is TRBJ2-1, the V gene TRBV2, with 9 nucleotides matching TRBD2. Germline V gene data show CDR1 as SNHLY and CDR2 as FYNNEI. Trimming took 6 bases from V and 8 from J; bases not matched to a gene: 11. The CDR3 totals 15 residues. CDR3 DNA sequence: TGTGCCAGCAGGACGCCGGGACTAGCTACCGATGAGCAGTTCTTC. Translating gives CASRTPGLATDEQFF.

The chain has TRBV5-6 and TRBJ2-1; D may be TRBD2 (6 bases). V was trimmed by 6 bases and J by 6 bases, leaving 10 bases between them. The CDR3 loop spans 12 amino acids. In germline, CDR1 is SGHDT, CDR2 YYEEEE. DNA for the CDR3: TGTGCCAGCAACCTCGGGGGCAATGAGCAGTTCTTC. Protein sequence: CASNLGGNEQFF.

This clonotype was recorded at least ten times. Germline and junction disagree at one end, which may indicate a read error. J is TRBJ2-7 and V is TRBV7-7, with D perhaps matching TRBD2 (7 bases). Germline-derived CDR1 and CDR2 are SSHAT and FNYEAQ (reference sequence). The CDR3 runs 15 residues. The CDR3 loop reads CASSLLGGRWVEQYF. In DNA form, the CDR3 reads TGTGCTAGCAGCTTATTGGGGGGGCGCTGGGTCGAGCAGTACTTC.

The chain has TRBV19 and TRBJ1-4; 7 positions agree with TRBD1. After removal of 3 bases from V and 11 bases from J, the junction contained 9 bases not matched to a gene. The CDR3 contains 14 residues. Germline-derived CDR1 and CDR2 are LNHDA and SQIVND (reference sequence). CDR3 DNA sequence: TGTGCCAGTAGTATCCTGGGGACAGCCGTTAAACTGTTTTTT. Amino acids: CASSILGTAVKLFF.

This clonotype was detected ten times or more. This chain connects TRBV7-2 to TRBJ1-2; TRBD1 matches 10 bases. Per germline, CDR1 SGHTA and CDR2 FQGNSA. V shed 5 bases, J shed 10 bases, and the junction held 10 bases outside the gene matches. The CDR3 covers 14 residues. CDR3 in amino acids: CASSPGPGQGSYTF. CDR3 sequence (DNA): TGTGCCAGCAGCCCTGGACCGGGACAGGGGTCCTACACCTTC.

The chain has TRBV3-1 and TRBJ2-7; 12 nucleotides agree with TRBD1. The junction had 21 bases not matched to a gene; V was cut back by 4 bases and J by 8 bases. The CDR3 loop spans 19 amino acids. Germline values: CDR1 LGHDT, CDR2 YNNKEL (reference sequence). The CDR3 DNA reads as TGTGCCAGCAGCCTTTCGGGACAGGGGGCCGCGCCAACTGCCTGCAAGCAGTACTTC. This codes for CASSLSGQGAAPTACKQYF.

The chain joins TRBV5-1 to TRBJ2-5, with 8 bases matching TRBD1. The germline CDR1 and CDR2 sequences are SGHRS and YFSETQ. The CDR3 spans 14 residues. The V segment lost 2 bases and the J segment 5 bases; nucleotides outside the gene matches: 5. The CDR3 region has the DNA TGCGCCAGCAGCTTCCAGGGGGCCGGGGAGACCCAGTACTTC. Its translation: CASSFQGAGETQYF.

To note about this clonotype: With a much larger clone just one base away, this may be a read error. The rearrangement joins TRBV11-1 to TRBJ2-4; D possibly corresponds to TRBD1 (6 bases). The CDR3 extends over 15 amino acids. Trimming took off 0 bases at V and 12 bases at J, with 18 bases between the two ends. The V gene's germline CDR1 is SGHAT and CDR2 FQDESV (reference sequence). CDR3 sequence reads: CASSLAQGRGDTQYF. The CDR3 region has the DNA TGTGCCAGCAGCTTAGCGCAGGGGCGAGGCGACACTCAGTACTTC.